Following are 13 T cell receptor beta chains from one sample sequenced in a study of T cell clonality in common variable immunodeficiency. The method was immunoSEQ multiplex PCR; TCRdb's version includes in-frame clones alone and lacks a portion of them. The repertoire has tens of thousands of clones, none seen only once; the ten largest take about 6.5%. Source material: peripheral blood mononuclear cells. All receptors derive from a person between 18 and 75 years old in good health.

In this sample, this clone turned up many times. Read sequence stops 3 residues before the CDR3 end, and the germline J gene provides the missing end. The chain is built from TRBV4-1 and TRBJ2-2, with 11 bases matching TRBD1. Per the germline V gene, CDR1 is MGHRA and CDR2 is YSYEKL. After removal of 4 bases from V and 7 bases from J, the junction contained 14 bases not matched to a gene. This CDR3 has 18 residues. The CDR3 bases that were read are TGCGCCAGCAGCCCGCGTATGGAAGGACAGGGGGCGGGCGGGGAG. Translating gives CASSPRMEGQGAGGE. The CDR3, in full, reads CASSPRMEGQGAGGELFF.

This clone was picked up many times. The sequence runs out 3 residues before the end of the CDR3; the remainder is reconstructed from the germline J gene. The sample has other DNA sequences that encode this CDR3 too. The rearrangement uses TRBV19 and TRBJ2-7; 7 bases agree with TRBD1. Germline CDR1 and CDR2: LNHDA and SQIVND (reference sequence). The junction had 0 bases not matched to a gene; V was cut back by 1 base and J by 3 bases. CDR3 length: 13 residues. CDR3 DNA, as far as it was read: TGTGCCAGTAGTATAGGACAGGGCTACGAG. This encodes CASSIGQGYE. The complete CDR3 protein is CASSIGQGYEQYF.

This clone came up many times. Read data end 3 residues before the CDR3 end; the end is taken from the germline J gene. This sample also contains other DNA sequences that code for the same CDR3. The V and J genes are TRBV18 and TRBJ1-2; D is undetermined. The CDR3 is made up of 14 amino acids. Germline V gives CDR1 KGHSH, CDR2 LQKENI. CDR3 sequence reads: CASSPRAGFEGYTF. The sequenced CDR3 bases are TGTGCCAGCTCACCACGGGCGGGATTCGAGGGC.

Many counts were recorded for this clone. The CDR3 end is not reached by the read, which stops 3 residues before it; the germline J gene fills it in. This chain links TRBV13 with TRBJ1-1; TRBD1 might be the D (6 bases). Trimming pared 2 bases from V and 0 bases from J, leaving 10 bases between. Germline-derived CDR1 and CDR2 are PRHDT and FYEKMQ (reference sequence). This CDR3 has 15 amino acids. The DNA read from the CDR3 is TGTGCCAGCAGCTTACTCGGGACACTGAACACTGAA. Its translation: CASSLLGTLNTE. Given in full, the CDR3 is CASSLLGTLNTEAFF.

This clone was counted ten times or more. The read halts 3 residues ahead of the CDR3 end, with the missing end drawn from the germline J gene. J is TRBJ2-4 and V is TRBV12-3 or TRBV12-4, with D hard to call. Trimming cost V 5 bases and J 4 bases, with 12 bases left between them. CDR3 length: 14 amino acids. The CDR3 region is CASSDEYSKNIQYF. CDR3 DNA (partial): TGTGCCAGCAGTGATGAATACTCTAAAAACATT.

This clone has at least ten counts. CDR3 DNA, as far as it was read: TGTGCTAGTGGTTTGGGACAGGGGCCAGATACG. This translates into CASGLGQGPDT. The whole CDR3 reads CASGLGQGPDTQYF. V usage is TRBV12-5 and J usage is TRBJ2-3; 8 bases agree with TRBD1. The sequence runs out 3 residues before the end of the CDR3; the remainder is reconstructed from the germline J gene. This CDR3 is built from 14 residues. Germline lookup yields CDR1 LGHNT and CDR2 FRNRAP. After removal of 1 base from V and 4 bases from J, the junction contained 1 base not matched to a gene.

There are many counts of this clone. CDR3 loop: CSVNRGPTEAFF. The CDR3 DNA, read in part, is TGCAGCGTTAACAGGGGGCCCACTGAA. The chain employs TRBV29-1 and TRBJ1-1, with 9 bases fitting TRBD1. The read ends 3 residues before the CDR3 terminus; that terminus is restored from the germline J gene. The CDR3 totals 12 residues. Germline loops: CDR1 SQVTM, CDR2 ANQGSEA. V was pared by 5 bases and J by 4 bases, with 2 bases of the junction left unmatched.

This clone was seen ten or more times. The CDR3 goes on 3 residues after the read ends, and that part is filled in from the germline J gene. The V and J genes are TRBV18 and TRBJ1-6; 9 bases match TRBD1. The CDR3 runs 16 residues. V shed 6 bases and J 5 bases; nucleotides not matched to a gene: 8. Germline-derived CDR1 and CDR2 are KGHSH and LQKENI. The CDR3 DNA, read in part, is TGTGCCAGCTCGCCAACTTGGGACAGGGATAATTCACCC. Encoded protein: CASSPTWDRDNSP. The full-length CDR3 reads as CASSPTWDRDNSPLHF.

With regard to this clone: Read coverage stops 3 residues before the CDR3 terminus; the germline J gene supplies the remainder. The chain couples TRBV13 to TRBJ1-2, with TRBD1 as a possible D gene (5 bases). The CDR3 consists of 17 residues. Germline values: CDR1 PRHDT, CDR2 FYEKMQ (reference sequence). The CDR3 loop reads CASSPRGLAGRGDTYTF. The sequenced CDR3 bases are TGTGCCAGCAGCCCCAGAGGACTAGCGGGGCGCGGAGATACC.

This clone has ten or more counts. The CDR3 is cut off 3 residues early in the read; its end comes from the germline J gene. The gene calls are TRBV30 and TRBJ2-1, with 9 bases that match TRBD2. The length of the CDR3 is 17 residues. Trimming took 3 bases from V and 9 from J; bases not matched to a gene: 18. Looked up from germline, CDR1 is GTSNPN and CDR2 is SVGIG (reference sequence). Incomplete CDR3 DNA: TGTGCCTGGAGACTGTTACTGGCGGGGGGGCTTTTGAGTGAG. It yields the protein CAWRLLLAGGLLSE. The full-length CDR3 reads as CAWRLLLAGGLLSEQFF.

This clone came up a few times. Coverage ceases 3 residues before the CDR3 finishes, and the germline J gene fills in the end. The genes are TRBV13 and TRBJ1-1; maybe TRBD1 (6 bases). The CDR3 totals 14 residues. CDR1 and CDR2 (germline): PRHDT, FYEKMQ (reference sequence). V lost 6 bases and J 1 base, leaving 12 bases between the germline ends. The CDR3: CASSAGTQNTEAFF. Incomplete CDR3 DNA: TGTGCCAGCAGTGCCGGGACACAGAACACTGAA.

In this sample, this clone turned up many times. Coverage ceases 3 residues before the CDR3 finishes, and the germline J gene fills in the end. The V gene is TRBV30, the J gene TRBJ1-1; 9 nucleotides match TRBD1. V shed 1 base, J shed 5 bases, and the junction held 5 bases outside the gene matches. Germline V gene lookup returns CDR1 GTSNPN and CDR2 SVGIG (reference sequence). The CDR3 loop spans 14 amino acids. CDR3 DNA, as far as it was read: TGTGCCTGGAGTGCGACAGGGGGGATTACTGAA. Its protein product is CAWSATGGITE. The CDR3, in full, reads CAWSATGGITEAFF.

As regards this clone: The read terminates 3 residues ahead of where the CDR3 ends, so the germline J gene completes it. The rearrangement uses TRBV30 and TRBJ1-2; 12 bases are a match to TRBD1. The CDR3 runs to 15 residues. Germline V gives CDR1 GTSNPN, CDR2 SVGIG (reference sequence). CDR3 bases read: TGTGCCTGGAGTGTTGGGACAGGGGGCCCCTACGAC. Its translation is CAWSVGTGGPYD. The whole CDR3 sequence reads CAWSVGTGGPYDYTF.